The 27 T cell receptor beta chains presented below share a single source sample, sequenced in a study of T cell clonality in common variable immunodeficiency. Measured with immunoSEQ multiplex PCR; TCRdb has only the in-frame clones, and not every one. Listed here are 55,000 or so clones without any singletons, the top ten holding 5% to 7%. Sequenced material: peripheral blood mononuclear cells. The receptors originated from a person between 18 and 69 years old in good health.

This clone has ten or more counts. Read coverage stops 3 residues before the CDR3 terminus; the germline J gene supplies the remainder. V usage is TRBV19 and J usage is TRBJ1-1, with 8 bases identical to TRBD1. With 8 bases clipped from V and 2 bases from J, the junction kept 7 bases outside the gene matches. CDR3 length: 14 residues. The germline gives CDR1 LNHDA, CDR2 SQIVND (reference sequence). CDR3 DNA (partial): TGTGCCAGTCGTTCAGGGGGCGCAAACACTGAA. Its translation: CASRSGGANTE. In full, the CDR3 is CASRSGGANTEAFF.

This clone was detected ten times or more. Read coverage stops 3 residues before the CDR3 terminus; the germline J gene supplies the remainder. V gene TRBV5-1 combines with J gene TRBJ2-5; D is unclear. Germline lookup yields CDR1 SGHRS and CDR2 YFSETQ. Trimming cost V 4 bases and J 2 bases, with 9 bases left between them. The CDR3 length is 13 residues. The sequenced CDR3 bases are TGCGCCAGCAGCGCGGATGTACAAGAGACC. Amino acids: CASSADVQET. The complete CDR3 sequence is CASSADVQETQYF.

This clone was detected many times. The read ends 3 residues early relative to the CDR3; the germline J gene fills the gap. This sequence joins TRBV7-6 and TRBJ2-1, with a tentative D call TRBD2 (5 bases). Trimming shortened V by 0 bases and J by 8 bases, and 8 bases separated the two germline ends. This CDR3 spans 13 amino acids. The germline CDR1 and CDR2 sequences are SGHVS and FNYEAQ. This CDR3 is CASSLADGDEQFF. CDR3 DNA (partial): TGTGCCAGCAGCTTAGCCGACGGGGATGAG.

As to this clone: The read is 3 residues too short to cover the CDR3 end, so that end is filled in from the germline J gene. V usage is TRBV4-2 and J usage is TRBJ2-7; 13 positions match TRBD2. Per germline, CDR1 LGHNA and CDR2 YNFKEQ. Trimming at V came to 0 bases and at J to 5 bases, leaving 4 bases not matched to a gene. The CDR3 covers 16 residues. CDR3 sequence: CASSQDTSGRVHEQYF. CDR3 DNA, as far as it was read: TGTGCCAGCAGCCAAGATACTAGCGGGAGGGTGCACGAG.

This clone was counted many times. The DNA ends 3 residues before the CDR3 does, and the rest of the CDR3 is filled in from the germline J gene. The V gene is TRBV4-2, the J gene TRBJ2-3, with 7 bases fitting TRBD1. The CDR3 is 17 residues long. Germline assignment: CDR1 LGHNA and CDR2 YNFKEQ. V gave up 0 bases and J gave up 6 bases; unmatched junction bases: 12. CDR3 amino acids: CASSQDEGAGLRDTQYF. The part of the CDR3 DNA that was read is TGTGCCAGCAGCCAAGACGAGGGGGCGGGCTTACGCGATACG.

This clone was seen ten or more times. With the read ending 3 residues before the CDR3 end, the germline J gene is used to fill in that end. V usage is TRBV28 and J usage is TRBJ2-1; 9 bases line up with TRBD1. The junction had 8 bases not matched to a gene; V was cut back by 7 bases and J by 4 bases. The germline V gene encodes CDR1 MDHEN and CDR2 SYDVKM. This CDR3 spans 15 amino acids. The CDR3 here is CASKETGGGYNEQFF. Partial CDR3 DNA: TGTGCCAGCAAGGAGACAGGGGGGGGGTACAATGAG.

In this sample, this clone turned up a few times. The sequence runs out 3 residues before the end of the CDR3; the remainder is reconstructed from the germline J gene. The chain is built from TRBV2 and TRBJ2-1; weak D call: TRBD2 (6 bases). With 2 bases removed from V and 6 bases from J, the gap between germline ends came to 14 bases. The length of the CDR3 is 15 residues. Germline-derived CDR1 and CDR2 are SNHLY and FYNNEI. CDR3 residues: CASSEILARGNEQFF. The CDR3 DNA, read in part, is TGTGCCAGCAGTGAAATCCTAGCGCGTGGCAATGAG.

This clone has at least ten counts. Sequencing ends 3 residues short of the CDR3 end; the germline J gene provides the rest. The chain carries TRBV5-1 and TRBJ2-7, with D perhaps TRBD2 (7 bases). V gave up 5 bases and J gave up 2 bases, with 14 bases separating them. The length of the CDR3 is 14 residues. Germline V gene lookup returns CDR1 SGHRS and CDR2 YFSETQ. CDR3 sequence reads: CASRGGAGAYEQYF. CDR3 DNA, as far as it was read: TGCGCCAGCAGGGGGGGGGCTGGAGCCTACGAG.

In this sample, this clone turned up many times. The CDR3 extends 3 residues past the end of the read, so its final part is completed from the germline J gene. V gene TRBV2 combines with J gene TRBJ1-6; D remains ambiguous. The V end lost 7 bases, the J end lost 0 bases, and 13 bases lay between the germline ends. CDR1 and CDR2 (germline): SNHLY, FYNNEI. The CDR3 extends over 16 amino acids. CDR3 DNA, as far as it was read: TGTGCCAGCAATTTACTGTCGAGCTCCTATAATTCACCC. It is translated as CASNLLSSSYNSP. The CDR3 in full is CASNLLSSSYNSPLHF.

This clone was found many times. The observed sequence ends 3 residues before the CDR3 terminus, with the missing tail filled in from the germline J gene. J is TRBJ2-1 and V is TRBV30; 12 bases are shared with TRBD2. The CDR3 runs to 15 residues. CDR1 is GTSNPN, CDR2 SVGIG, per germline (reference sequence). With 4 bases clipped from V and 4 bases from J, the junction kept 5 bases outside the gene matches. CDR3 DNA (partial): TGTGCCTGGACCAGGACTAGCGGGACTTACAATGAG. This gives the protein CAWTRTSGTYNE. In full, the CDR3 reads CAWTRTSGTYNEQFF.

This clone was seen at least ten times. The read is 3 residues too short to cover the CDR3 end, so that end is filled in from the germline J gene. This chain joins TRBV12-3 or TRBV12-4 and TRBJ2-5; 9 bases fit TRBD2. J was trimmed by 6 bases and V by 4 bases; bases with no gene match: 3. CDR3 length: 13 amino acids. The DNA read from the CDR3 is TGTGCCAGCAGTTCGTCTAGCGGGAAGACC. It encodes CASSSSSGKT. The complete CDR3 reads CASSSSSGKTQYF.

Comments on this clone: The read comes to an end 3 residues before the CDR3 does, leaving the germline J gene to fill in the end. The rearrangement uses TRBV2 and TRBJ2-7; D not resolved. Germline V gene sequence: CDR1 SNHLY, CDR2 FYNNEI. The CDR3 spans 12 residues. Trimming removed 5 bases at V and 1 base at J, with 6 bases between. CDR3: CASSLQSYEQYF. CDR3 DNA, as far as it was read: TGTGCCAGCAGTCTACAGTCCTACGAG.

This clone occurred many times. The read finishes 3 residues shy of the CDR3 end, and the germline J gene is used to complete it. V usage is TRBV13 and J usage is TRBJ2-1, with 7 bases matching TRBD2. CDR1 is PRHDT, CDR2 FYEKMQ, per germline (reference sequence). CDR3 length: 18 residues. After removal of 5 bases from V and 6 bases from J, the junction contained 19 bases not matched to a gene. CDR3: CASSPGWMVLRETNEQFF. CDR3 bases read: TGTGCCAGCAGCCCGGGGTGGATGGTGTTGCGGGAGACCAATGAG.

Points on this clone: The observed sequence ends 3 residues before the CDR3 terminus, with the missing tail filled in from the germline J gene. The chain employs TRBV20-1 and TRBJ2-7, with 14 bases fitting TRBD2. The germline V gene encodes CDR1 DFQATT and CDR2 SNEGSKA (reference sequence). This CDR3 is 16 amino acids long. The junction had 12 bases not matched to a gene; V was cut back by 6 bases and J by 5 bases. CDR3 DNA (partial): TGCAGTGCCCCAGGGACTAGCGGGAGAGTATTGCACGAG. Amino acid sequence: CSAPGTSGRVLHE. From start to end, the CDR3 is CSAPGTSGRVLHEQYF.

This clone came up many times. The read ends 3 residues shy of where the CDR3 ends; the end is completed using the germline J gene. The chain carries TRBV10-3 and TRBJ2-1, with TRBD2 identical over 15 bases. With V trimmed by 8 bases and J by 8 bases, 7 bases remained unmatched. The CDR3 extends over 15 amino acids. Germline CDR1 and CDR2: ENHRY and SYGVKD. CDR3 residues: CAIRTGLAGGDEQFF. The covered CDR3 bases are TGTGCCATCCGCACCGGACTAGCGGGAGGGGATGAG.

The sample holds a few counts of this clone. The read terminates 3 residues ahead of where the CDR3 ends, so the germline J gene completes it. The chain is built from TRBV5-1 and TRBJ2-1, with 9 bases aligning to TRBD2. CDR1 is SGHRS and CDR2 is YFSETQ in the germline V gene. V trimming: 1 base; J trimming: 3 bases; junction bases outside the gene matches: 2. The CDR3 consists of 15 residues. Incomplete CDR3 DNA: TGCGCCAGCAGCTTGTCTAGCGGGAACTACAATGAG. Its protein product is CASSLSSGNYNE. The full-length CDR3 reads as CASSLSSGNYNEQFF.

This clone was counted many times. The read ends 3 residues shy of where the CDR3 ends; the end is completed using the germline J gene. The rearrangement links TRBV19 to TRBJ2-2; 7 positions match TRBD1. The V and J ends lost 1 base and 4 bases, in that order; junction bases with no gene match: 6. This CDR3 is built from 16 residues. Germline-derived CDR1 and CDR2 are LNHDA and SQIVND (reference sequence). The CDR3 here is CASSIGGGAGTGELFF. The part of the CDR3 DNA that was read is TGTGCCAGTAGTATAGGAGGGGGCGCCGGCACCGGGGAG.

This clone has at least ten counts. The read finishes 3 residues shy of the CDR3 end, and the germline J gene is used to complete it. This rearrangement joins TRBV10-3 to TRBJ2-3, with D possibly TRBD2 on 6 matching bases. This CDR3 is built from 14 residues. Germline V gives CDR1 ENHRY, CDR2 SYGVKD. Trimming removed 7 bases at V and 1 base at J, with 12 bases between. The sequenced CDR3 bases are TGTGCCATCAAGGAGGGTGGAGGCACAGATACG. Translation gives CAIKEGGGTDT. The CDR3 as a whole reads CAIKEGGGTDTQYF.

This clone was counted ten times or more. The read ends 3 residues before the CDR3 terminus; that terminus is restored from the germline J gene. The chain recombines TRBV20-1 with TRBJ1-4, with D perhaps TRBD1 (5 bases). The CDR3 loop spans 15 amino acids. V lost 1 base, J lost 4 bases, and 13 bases lay in between. Germline values: CDR1 DFQATT, CDR2 SNEGSKA (reference sequence). CDR3 sequence: CSARAGFQGNEKLFF. The CDR3 bases that were read are TGCAGTGCTAGAGCGGGATTTCAGGGTAATGAAAAA.

This clone was observed at least ten times. The CDR3 goes on 3 residues after the read ends, and that part is filled in from the germline J gene. The rearrangement links TRBV5-1 to TRBJ1-4, with 8 bases aligning to TRBD1. With V trimmed by 5 bases and J by 10 bases, 16 bases remained unmatched. Germline V gene lookup returns CDR1 SGHRS and CDR2 YFSETQ. The CDR3 runs to 16 residues. CDR3: CASSYQGASGGGKLFF. The DNA read from the CDR3 is TGCGCCAGCAGTTACCAGGGGGCGTCCGGAGGAGGAAAA.

As concerns this clone: With the read ending 3 residues before the CDR3 end, the germline J gene is used to fill in that end. V is TRBV2 and J is TRBJ2-1; D call uncertain. The CDR3 runs 15 residues. Germline assignment: CDR1 SNHLY and CDR2 FYNNEI. The V and J ends lost 3 bases and 8 bases respectively, with 17 bases between them. The CDR3 sequence: CASSDPGSGSHEQFF. The sequenced part of the CDR3 DNA is TGTGCCAGCAGTGACCCAGGAAGTGGTTCTCATGAG. The full variable domain, with the rest looked up from reference TRBV2 and TRBJ2-1, is EPEVTQTPSHQVTQMGQEVILRCVPISNHLYFYWYRQILGQKVEFLVSFYNNEISEKSEIFDDQFSVERPDGSNFTLKIRSTKLEDSAMYFCASSDPGSGSHEQFFGPGTRLTVL.

This clone was detected ten times or more. The read ends 3 residues early relative to the CDR3; the germline J gene fills the gap. The same CDR3 is also encoded by other DNA sequences in this sample. V usage is TRBV9 and J usage is TRBJ2-7; 8 positions match TRBD1. Germline lookup yields CDR1 SGDLS and CDR2 YYNGEE. The CDR3 consists of 15 residues. V was clipped by 3 bases and J by 0 bases; unmatched bases: 5. The chain's CDR3 is CASSAGQGASYEQYF. The CDR3 DNA, read in part, is TGTGCCAGCAGCGCCGGGCAGGGGGCCTCCTACGAG.

At least ten counts were recorded for this clone. Sequencing ends 3 residues short of the CDR3 end; the germline J gene provides the rest. The chain uses TRBV29-1 and TRBJ2-4, with 9 bases identical to TRBD1. With V trimmed by 4 bases and J by 0 bases, 4 bases remained unmatched. Germline V gene sequence: CDR1 SQVTM, CDR2 ANQGSEA. The CDR3 has 15 residues. CDR3 loop: CSVGDRAGAKNIQYF. CDR3 bases read: TGCAGCGTTGGGGACAGGGCGGGAGCCAAAAACATT. Combining the CDR3 with reference TRBV29-1 and TRBJ2-4 gives the whole variable domain SAVISQKPSRDICQRGTSLTIQCQVDSQVTMMFWYRQQPGQSLTLIATANQGSEATYESGFVIDKFPISRPNLTFSTLTVSNMSPEDSSIYLCSVGDRAGAKNIQYFGAGTRLSVL.

In this sample, this clone turned up many times. The read terminates 3 residues before the CDR3 end, so the remaining end is supplied by the germline J gene. The chain has TRBV29-1 and TRBJ2-2; 11 nucleotides agree with TRBD1. The CDR3 length is 16 residues. V dropped 0 bases and J dropped 5; count of bases not matched to a gene: 5. Per the germline V gene, CDR1 is SQVTM and CDR2 is ANQGSEA. The covered CDR3 bases are TGCAGCGTTGAAGAGTGGACAGGGGGCGGAACCGGGGAG. This sequence encodes CSVEEWTGGGTGE. Given in full, the CDR3 is CSVEEWTGGGTGELFF.

This clone was seen many times. With the read ending 3 residues before the CDR3 end, the germline J gene is used to fill in that end. V and J are TRBV20-1 and TRBJ1-6, with D possibly matching TRBD1 (6 bases). V shed 6 bases and J shed 7 bases, with 22 bases lying between them. The CDR3 is 16 residues long. The germline V gene encodes CDR1 DFQATT and CDR2 SNEGSKA (reference sequence). CDR3 in amino acids: CSAPTGAGGQNSPLHF. The sequenced CDR3 bases are TGCAGTGCCCCAACCGGGGCAGGTGGACAGAATTCACCC.

This clone was observed many times. The read terminates 3 residues before the CDR3 end, so the remaining end is supplied by the germline J gene. The J gene is TRBJ1-3, the V gene TRBV5-1, with a possible D match to TRBD1 (6 bases). V was pared by 3 bases and J by 1 base, with 11 bases between. This CDR3 contains 15 residues. CDR1 is SGHRS, CDR2 YFSETQ, per germline. CDR3 DNA (partial): TGCGCCAGCAGCTCGGGACACACATCTGGAAACACC. It specifies CASSSGHTSGNT. The entire CDR3 protein is CASSSGHTSGNTIYF.

In this sample, this clone turned up many times. The read finishes 3 residues shy of the CDR3 end, and the germline J gene is used to complete it. The rearrangement links TRBV7-9 to TRBJ2-7, with 7 bases matching TRBD2. This CDR3 is built from 14 residues. Unmatched junction bases numbered 1, after V lost 1 base and J lost 1 base. CDR1 SEHNR and CDR2 FQNEAQ come from the germline V gene (reference sequence). This CDR3 is CASSLDGGSYEQYF. The DNA read from the CDR3 is TGTGCCAGCAGCTTAGACGGGGGGTCCTACGAG.